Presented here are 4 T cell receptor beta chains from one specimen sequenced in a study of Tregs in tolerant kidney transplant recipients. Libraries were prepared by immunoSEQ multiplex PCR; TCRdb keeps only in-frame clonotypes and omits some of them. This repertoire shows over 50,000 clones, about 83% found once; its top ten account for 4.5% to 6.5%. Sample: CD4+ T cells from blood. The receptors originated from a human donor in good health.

CDR3 nucleotide sequence: TGTGCCAGCAGCTTAGAGGGGGAGTTTGGCTACACCTTC. It specifies CASSLEGEFGYTF. The rearrangement joins TRBV7-6 to TRBJ1-2, with D possibly TRBD1 on 6 matching bases. The length of the CDR3 is 13 residues. Germline CDR1 and CDR2: SGHVS and FNYEAQ. Between the trimmed V and J ends, which lost 1 base and 7 bases, there was a span of 10 bases.

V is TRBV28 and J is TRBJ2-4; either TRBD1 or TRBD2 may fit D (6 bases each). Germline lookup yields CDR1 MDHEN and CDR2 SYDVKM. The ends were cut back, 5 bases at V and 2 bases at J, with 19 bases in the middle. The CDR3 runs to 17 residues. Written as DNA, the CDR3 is TGTGCCAGCAGTACCAAATGGGGGGCCGGACCCAAAAACATTCAGTACTTC. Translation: CASSTKWGAGPKNIQYF.

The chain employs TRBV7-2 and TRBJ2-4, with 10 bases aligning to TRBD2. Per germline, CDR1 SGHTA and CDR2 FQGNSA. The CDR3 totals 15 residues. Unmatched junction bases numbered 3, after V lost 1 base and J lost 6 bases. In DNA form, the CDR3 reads TGTGCCAGCAGCTTAGAGCGGGGGGGCCTAAACATTCAGTACTTC. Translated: CASSLERGGLNIQYF. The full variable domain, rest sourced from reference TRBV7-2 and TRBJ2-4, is GAGVSQSPSNKVTEKGKDVELRCDPISGHTALYWYRQSLGQGLEFLIYFQGNSAPDKSGLPSDRFSAERTGGSVSTLTIQRTQQEDSAVYLCASSLERGGLNIQYFGAGTRLSVL.

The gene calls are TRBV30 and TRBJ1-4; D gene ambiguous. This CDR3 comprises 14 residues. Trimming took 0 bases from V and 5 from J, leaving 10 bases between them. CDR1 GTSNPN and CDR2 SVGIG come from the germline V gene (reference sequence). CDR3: CAWSVRPLNEKLFF. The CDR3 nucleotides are TGTGCCTGGAGTGTACGTCCTTTAAATGAAAAACTGTTTTTT.